Listed below are T cell receptor beta chains from one sample, sequenced in a study of CD8+ T cells in alopecia areata. This table comes from immunoSEQ multiplex PCR, and its TCRdb copy is limited to in-frame clones, with some not included. The sample contains 190,000 or so clones, about three fifths of which appear only once. Sequencing used CD8+ T cells sorted from blood, obtained at week 24, from a patient treated with tofacitinib. These receptors were taken from a human donor with alopecia areata. CDR3s include the opening cysteine and the closing phenylalanine or tryptophan. D genes are given only for firm matches. Clone size, where shown, is once, few, many, or a class for clones that have expanded.

cdr3_length clone_size j_call v_call d_call cdr3_aa cdr3_nt
17 - TRBJ2-1 TRBV5-1 - CASSLWWRGSSYNEQFF TGCGCCAGCAGCTTGTGGTGGCGAGGGAGCTCCTACAATGAGCAGTTCTTC
15 - TRBJ1-2 TRBV4-1 - CASSRWGGTNYGYTF TGCGCCAGCAGCCGATGGGGCGGTACTAACTATGGCTACACCTTC
15 - TRBJ2-7 TRBV4-1 - CASSQDGGELYEQYF TGCGCCAGCAGCCAAGACGGCGGGGAATTATACGAGCAGTACTTC
12 few TRBJ2-3 TRBV14 - CASSLARDTQYF TGTGCCAGCAGCCTGGCCCGAGATACGCAGTATTTT
15 - TRBJ1-1 TRBV9 TRBD1 CASSGAGGGSTEAFF TGTGCCAGCAGCGGGGCAGGGGGCGGGAGCACTGAAGCTTTCTTT
16 - TRBJ2-7 TRBV29-1 TRBD1 CSVEADRDRPPYEQYF TGCAGCGTTGAAGCGGACCGGGACAGGCCCCCCTACGAGCAGTACTTC
15 - TRBJ2-1 TRBV4-1 - CASSQDLGSYNEQFF TGCGCCAGCAGCCAAGATCTAGGGTCCTACAATGAGCAGTTCTTC
16 once TRBJ2-3 TRBV10-3 - CAISDLLAEHTDTQYF TGTGCCATCAGTGACCTATTAGCGGAACACACAGATACGCAGTATTTT
13 few TRBJ1-2 TRBV7-9 - CASSLDGPSGYTF TGTGCCAGCAGCTTAGATGGGCCGTCGGGCTACACCTTC
15 few TRBJ2-7 TRBV7-6 TRBD1 CASSQKTGAPVEQYF TGTGCCAGCAGCCAAAAGACAGGGGCTCCTGTCGAGCAGTACTTC
14 - TRBJ2-7 TRBV27 - CASSLSRTDYEQYF TGTGCCAGCAGTTTAAGCAGGACGGACTACGAGCAGTACTTC
14 - TRBJ2-7 TRBV4-2 - CASSQDRTSYEQYF TGTGCCAGCAGCCAAGATAGAACAAGCTACGAGCAGTACTTC
16 - TRBJ2-4 TRBV6-1 - CASSEDEAPGRDIQYF TGTGCCAGCAGTGAAGATGAGGCTCCGGGGCGGGACATTCAGTACTTC
14 once TRBJ2-5 TRBV7-9 - CASSLLVSQETQYF TGTGCCAGCAGCTTATTAGTATCGCAAGAGACCCAGTACTTC
15 - TRBJ2-1 TRBV7-2 TRBD2 CASSGTGGPYNEQFF TGTGCCAGCAGCGGTACGGGGGGTCCTTACAATGAGCAGTTCTTC
17 - TRBJ1-4 TRBV7-8 - CASSLSRVPATNEKLFF TGTGCCAGCAGCTTAAGCCGCGTTCCTGCAACTAATGAAAAACTGTTTTTT
13 - TRBJ2-7 TRBV9 - CASSAPGGYEQYF TGTGCCAGCAGCGCTCCCGGGGGCTACGAGCAGTACTTC
17 - TRBJ2-1 TRBV28 - CASSFKGARPRYNEQFF TGTGCCAGCAGTTTTAAAGGTGCTAGGCCGCGCTACAATGAGCAGTTCTTC
13 few TRBJ1-1 TRBV5-1 - CASSFDKANEAFF TGCGCCAGCAGCTTCGACAAGGCGAATGAAGCTTTCTTT
12 - TRBJ2-7 TRBV5-6 - CASSLSTYEQYF TGTGCCAGCAGCTTGTCAACCTACGAGCAGTACTTC
18 - TRBJ2-3 TRBV30 TRBD2 CAWSGSGGPFTSTDTQYF TGTGCCTGGAGTGGGAGCGGGGGGCCATTTACTAGCACAGATACGCAGTATTTT
15 few TRBJ2-2 TRBV9 TRBD1 CASSIRDRGTGELFF TGTGCCAGCAGCATCCGGGACAGGGGTACCGGGGAGCTGTTTTTT
16 many TRBJ2-7 TRBV11-2 TRBD1 CASSFTPEGQYYEQYF TGTGCCAGCAGCTTCACTCCTGAGGGACAGTACTACGAGCAGTACTTC
15 few TRBJ1-2 TRBV4-1 TRBD1 CASSQGKQGNYGYTF TGCGCCAGCAGCCAAGGGAAACAGGGGAACTATGGCTACACCTTC
15 - TRBJ1-5 TRBV30 TRBD1 CAWSVGQGGNQPQHF TGTGCCTGGAGTGTGGGACAGGGTGGCAATCAGCCCCAGCATTTT
11 - TRBJ2-1 TRBV5-1 - CASNGANEQFF TGCGCCAGCAATGGGGCGAATGAGCAGTTCTTC
15 few TRBJ2-3 TRBV7-9 TRBD2 CASSFSGGRSDTQYF TGTGCCAGCAGCTTTAGCGGGGGGAGATCAGATACGCAGTATTTT
13 - TRBJ1-2 TRBV29-1 TRBD1 CSVPGQTNYGYTF TGCAGCGTTCCGGGACAGACTAACTATGGCTACACCTTC
14 few TRBJ1-6 TRBV30 - CAWSSLGELSPLHF TGTGCCTGGAGTTCTTTAGGGGAACTATCACCCCTCCACTTT
15 - TRBJ1-5 TRBV5-1 TRBD1 CASGRDSNSNQPQHF TGCGCCAGCGGCCGGGACAGTAATAGCAATCAGCCCCAGCATTTT
15 - TRBJ2-4 TRBV13 TRBD1 CASSLPTGGNDIQYF TGTGCCAGCAGCCTACCGACAGGGGGTAATGACATTCAGTACTTC
14 - TRBJ1-1 TRBV4-1 TRBD1 CASSHYRGNTEAFF TGCGCCAGCAGCCATTACAGGGGGAACACTGAAGCTTTCTTT
14 - TRBJ2-5 TRBV13 - CASSHRAGQETQYF TGTGCCAGCAGCCATAGAGCGGGCCAAGAGACCCAGTACTTC
18 few TRBJ2-5 TRBV11-2 TRBD2 CASSLVSTGTSQGETQYF TGTGCCAGCAGCTTAGTAAGCACCGGGACTAGCCAAGGAGAGACCCAGTACTTC
14 - TRBJ1-6 TRBV5-1 - CASSLGQVNSPLHF TGCGCCAGCAGCTTGGGACAGGTTAATTCACCCCTCCACTTT
12 - TRBJ1-6 TRBV10-2 - CASRGGWSPLHF TGCGCCAGCAGGGGCGGGTGGTCACCCCTCCACTTT
15 - TRBJ1-2 TRBV5-1 TRBD1 CASSSWTGPNYGYTF TGCGCCAGCAGCTCCTGGACAGGTCCTAACTATGGCTACACCTTC
15 - TRBJ2-3 TRBV30 TRBD2 CAWTPGTSGTDTQYF TGTGCCTGGACTCCCGGGACTAGTGGGACAGATACGCAGTATTTT
13 once TRBJ1-4 TRBV6-1 - CASSTGQEEKLFF TGTGCCAGCAGTACCGGGCAGGAAGAAAAACTGTTTTTT
13 - TRBJ2-3 TRBV13 - CASSLGQGDTQYF TGTGCCAGCAGCTTAGGCCAGGGAGATACGCAGTATTTT
15 few TRBJ2-7 TRBV15 TRBD2 CATSSLAGISYEQYF TGTGCCACCAGCAGCCTAGCGGGAATCTCCTACGAGCAGTACTTC
13 - TRBJ1-5 TRBV9 - CASSAHSNQPQHF TGTGCCAGCAGCGCCCACAGCAATCAGCCCCAGCATTTT
10 few TRBJ1-2 TRBV25-1 - CASSGGGYTF TGTGCCAGCAGTGGGGGCGGCTACACCTTC
10 medium-sized TRBJ2-5 TRBV25-1 - CASGQETQYF TGTGCCAGCGGTCAAGAGACCCAGTACTTC
14 - TRBJ2-7 TRBV13 - CASSLVGSAYEQYF TGTGCCAGCAGCTTAGTGGGGAGTGCCTACGAGCAGTACTTC
13 - TRBJ2-5 TRBV2 TRBD1 CATKDRAQETQYF TGTGCCACCAAGGACAGGGCCCAAGAGACCCAGTACTTC
20 - TRBJ2-2 TRBV4-2 - CASSQDEKWAIRDGTGELFF TGTGCCAGCAGCCAAGATGAAAAATGGGCGATTCGTGACGGCACCGGGGAGCTGTTTTTT
12 - TRBJ2-1 TRBV30 TRBD1 CAWGDSYNEQFF TGTGCCTGGGGGGACAGCTACAATGAGCAGTTCTTC